This is a list of T cell receptor beta chains from one sample in a study of T-cell reconstitution after alpha-beta-depleted transplantation in children. TCRdb itself ran the PCR reads through MiXCR, one entry per CDR3 protein. The sample gives some 200,000 distinct CDR3 sequences, around 8.4% of which show up once; roughly a third is in the top ten. Sequencing was performed on PBMCs, mostly from graft donor cells, taken 360 days after TCRalphabeta/CD19-depleted stem cell transplant. The receptor set was obtained from a male patient aged 2 to 10 who had a stem cell transplant for acute myeloid leukemia, so the T cells may come from the graft donor. Both conserved end residues are part of each CDR3. The order of the fields is J gene, V gene, clone size, D gene, CDR3 protein, CDR3 DNA. A D gene is named only where the DNA matches it firmly. For some rows the clone size is stated as once, few or many, or as a class when expanded; others skip it.

j_gene: TRBJ2-7; v_gene: TRBV5-1; abundance: few; d_gene: .; CDR3aa: CASSFASAYEQYF; CDR3nt: TGCGCCAGCAGCTTTGCTTCTGCGTACGAGCAGTACTTC
j_gene: TRBJ2-1; v_gene: TRBV20-1; abundance: .; d_gene: TRBD2; CDR3aa: CSARDPTGLAGYNEQFF; CDR3nt: TGCAGTGCTAGAGATCCCACCGGACTAGCGGGGTACAATGAGCAGTTCTTC
j_gene: TRBJ2-5; v_gene: TRBV12-3/TRBV12-4; abundance: many; d_gene: TRBD1; CDR3aa: CASSPLTGGLGTQYF; CDR3nt: TGTGCCAGCAGTCCCTTGACAGGGGGCCTGGGTACCCAGTACTTC
j_gene: TRBJ2-7; v_gene: TRBV6-5; abundance: once; d_gene: .; CDR3aa: CASSLTQESLFYEQYF; CDR3nt: TGTGCCAGCAGTTTGACGCAGGAGTCCCTATTCTACGAGCAGTACTTC
j_gene: TRBJ2-3; v_gene: TRBV29-1; abundance: many; d_gene: TRBD2; CDR3aa: CSVDGTSGNTDTQYF; CDR3nt: TGCAGCGTTGACGGGACTAGCGGGAACACAGATACGCAGTATTTT
j_gene: TRBJ1-1; v_gene: TRBV3-1; abundance: few; d_gene: .; CDR3aa: CASRQMGVATEAFF; CDR3nt: TGTGCCAGCAGGCAGATGGGGGTAGCCACTGAAGCTTTCTTT
j_gene: TRBJ2-5; v_gene: TRBV24-1; abundance: .; d_gene: .; CDR3aa: CATSDPTGTGTETQYF; CDR3nt: TGTGCCACCAGTGATCCTACCGGGACGGGTACGGAGACCCAGTACTTC
j_gene: TRBJ2-4; v_gene: TRBV20-1; abundance: few; d_gene: .; CDR3aa: CSAHREAKNIQYF; CDR3nt: TGCAGTGCTCACAGGGAAGCCAAAAACATTCAGTACTTC
j_gene: TRBJ2-7; v_gene: TRBV6-5; abundance: many; d_gene: TRBD2; CDR3aa: CASRGSLAGDYEQYF; CDR3nt: TGTGCCAGCAGGGGGTCTCTAGCGGGAGACTACGAGCAGTACTTC
j_gene: TRBJ1-1; v_gene: TRBV12-3/TRBV12-4; abundance: many; d_gene: .; CDR3aa: CASGSDLNTEAFF; CDR3nt: TGTGCCAGCGGTTCTGACTTGAACACTGAAGCTTTCTTT
j_gene: TRBJ2-3; v_gene: TRBV4-2; abundance: many; d_gene: .; CDR3aa: CASSQDGTSTDTQYF; CDR3nt: TGTGCCAGCAGCCAAGATGGGACTAGCACAGATACGCAGTATTTT
j_gene: TRBJ2-1; v_gene: TRBV11-2; abundance: many; d_gene: TRBD1; CDR3aa: CASSFWTGYNEQFF; CDR3nt: TGTGCCAGCAGCTTCTGGACAGGGTACAATGAGCAGTTCTTC
j_gene: TRBJ2-3; v_gene: TRBV12-3/TRBV12-4; abundance: .; d_gene: TRBD1; CDR3aa: CASSPIRGPSTDTQYF; CDR3nt: TGTGCCAGCAGTCCTATTAGGGGGCCTAGCACAGATACGCAGTATTTT
j_gene: TRBJ2-3; v_gene: TRBV30; abundance: many; d_gene: .; CDR3aa: CAWIRIKDTQYF; CDR3nt: TGTGCCTGGATTCGGATCAAAGATACGCAGTATTTT
j_gene: TRBJ2-5; v_gene: TRBV20-1; abundance: many; d_gene: .; CDR3aa: CSARWGLETQYF; CDR3nt: TGCAGTGCTAGGTGGGGGTTGGAGACCCAGTACTTC
j_gene: TRBJ2-1; v_gene: TRBV12-3/TRBV12-4; abundance: once; d_gene: .; CDR3aa: CASSFPPQKNEQFF; CDR3nt: TGTGCCAGCAGTTTCCCCCCACAGAAAAATGAGCAGTTCTTC
j_gene: TRBJ2-7; v_gene: TRBV20-1; abundance: many; d_gene: .; CDR3aa: CSARLGPLNYEQYF; CDR3nt: TGCAGTGCTAGGCTCGGACCATTGAACTACGAGCAGTACTTC
j_gene: TRBJ2-1; v_gene: TRBV28; abundance: many; d_gene: .; CDR3aa: CASSLEAGDPYNEQFF; CDR3nt: TGTGCCAGCAGTTTGGAGGCAGGGGATCCCTACAATGAGCAGTTCTTC
j_gene: TRBJ1-5; v_gene: TRBV9; abundance: many; d_gene: .; CDR3aa: CASSPVMNSNQPQHF; CDR3nt: TGTGCCAGCAGCCCCGTGATGAATAGCAATCAGCCCCAGCATTTT
j_gene: TRBJ2-2; v_gene: TRBV10-3; abundance: many; d_gene: TRBD1; CDR3aa: CATTDREDGELFF; CDR3nt: TGTGCCACTACGGACAGGGAGGACGGGGAGCTGTTTTTT
j_gene: TRBJ2-5; v_gene: TRBV7-8; abundance: many; d_gene: .; CDR3aa: CASSPRRDSQETQYF; CDR3nt: TGTGCCAGCAGCCCCCGGAGGGACTCCCAAGAGACCCAGTACTTC
j_gene: TRBJ2-1; v_gene: TRBV30; abundance: few; d_gene: .; CDR3aa: CVVDLRDNEQFF; CDR3nt: TGTGTCGTCGATTTAAGGGACAATGAGCAGTTCTTC